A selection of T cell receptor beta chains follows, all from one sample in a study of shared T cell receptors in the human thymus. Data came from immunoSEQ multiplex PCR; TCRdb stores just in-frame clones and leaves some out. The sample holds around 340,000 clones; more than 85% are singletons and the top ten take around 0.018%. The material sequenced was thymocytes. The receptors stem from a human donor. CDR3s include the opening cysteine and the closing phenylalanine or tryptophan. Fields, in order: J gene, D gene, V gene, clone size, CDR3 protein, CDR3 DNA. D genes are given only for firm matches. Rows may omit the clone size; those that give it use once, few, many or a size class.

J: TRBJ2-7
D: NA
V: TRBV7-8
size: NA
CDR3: CASSLPRSHRDPTYEQYF
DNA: TGTGCCAGCAGCTTACCCCGATCCCACAGGGATCCCACCTACGAGCAGTACTTC

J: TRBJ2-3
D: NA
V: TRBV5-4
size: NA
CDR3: CASSLGSGTISTDTQYF
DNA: TGTGCCAGCAGCTTGGGCTCCGGGACCATAAGCACAGATACGCAGTATTTT

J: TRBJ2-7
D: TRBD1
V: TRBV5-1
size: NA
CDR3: CASSSTPSGQNYEQYF
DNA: TGCGCCAGCAGCTCTACTCCCTCGGGACAGAACTACGAGCAGTACTTC

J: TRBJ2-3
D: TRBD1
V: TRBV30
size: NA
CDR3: CAWDRGTDTQYF
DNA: TGTGCCTGGGACAGGGGCACAGATACGCAGTATTTT

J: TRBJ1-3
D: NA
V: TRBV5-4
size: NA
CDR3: CASSLRQDSSGNTIYF
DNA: TGTGCCAGCAGCTTGCGCCAGGACTCATCTGGAAACACCATATATTTT

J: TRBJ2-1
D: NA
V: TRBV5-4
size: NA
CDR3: CASSLLQGGTYNEQFF
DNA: TGTGCCAGCAGCTTGCTCCAGGGAGGCACCTACAATGAGCAGTTCTTC

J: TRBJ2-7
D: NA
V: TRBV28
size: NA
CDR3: CASSLPQGYPYEQYF
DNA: TGTGCCAGCAGTTTACCCCAGGGGTATCCCTACGAGCAGTACTTC

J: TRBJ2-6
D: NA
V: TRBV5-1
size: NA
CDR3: CASSCRMSSGANVLTF
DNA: TGCGCCAGCAGTTGTCGCATGAGCTCTGGGGCCAACGTCCTGACTTTC

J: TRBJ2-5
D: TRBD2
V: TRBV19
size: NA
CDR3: CASSLGPPTSGRVETQYF
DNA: TGTGCCAGTAGTCTAGGCCCCCCTACTAGCGGGAGGGTTGAGACCCAGTACTTC

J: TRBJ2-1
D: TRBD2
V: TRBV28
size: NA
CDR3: CASSPGLAGGPLYNEQFF
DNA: TGTGCCAGCAGTCCAGGGCTAGCGGGAGGCCCCCTCTACAATGAGCAGTTCTTC

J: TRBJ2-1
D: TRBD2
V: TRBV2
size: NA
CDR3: CASSESSGGTYNEQFF
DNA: TGTGCCAGCAGTGAATCCTCGGGAGGAACCTACAATGAGCAGTTCTTC

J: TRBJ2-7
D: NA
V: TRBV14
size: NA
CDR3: CASSQAGGADWQYF
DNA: TGTGCCAGCAGCCAAGCTGGCGGGGCCGATTGGCAGTACTTC

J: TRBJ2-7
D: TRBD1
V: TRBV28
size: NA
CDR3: CASSPRDRILYEQYF
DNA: TGTGCCAGCAGTCCCCGGGACAGGATACTCTACGAGCAGTACTTC

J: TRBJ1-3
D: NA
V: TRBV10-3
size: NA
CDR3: CAISSRVSGNTIYF
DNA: TGTGCCATCAGTAGCAGGGTATCTGGAAACACCATATATTTT

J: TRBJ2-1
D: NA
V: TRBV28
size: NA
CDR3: CASSPPVGSYNEQFF
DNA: TGTGCCAGCAGTCCGCCCGTGGGCTCCTACAATGAGCAGTTCTTC

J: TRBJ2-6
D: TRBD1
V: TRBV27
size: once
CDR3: CASSFTGAMSSGANVLTF
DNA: TGTGCCAGCAGTTTTACAGGGGCCATGAGCTCTGGGGCCAACGTCCTGACTTTC

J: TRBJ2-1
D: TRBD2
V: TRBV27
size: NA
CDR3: CASSPLKILAGEGNEQFF
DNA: TGTGCCAGCAGCCCTCTGAAGATACTAGCGGGAGAGGGGAATGAGCAGTTCTTC

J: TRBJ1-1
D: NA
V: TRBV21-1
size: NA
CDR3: CALPTGGITEAFF
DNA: TGTGCCTTACCGACAGGGGGCATCACTGAAGCTTTCTTT